This T cell receptor beta chain appears in the sequencing data of a study of CD8 T cells in Susac syndrome. Findings and caveats of the study: The authors acknowledged that their TCR sequencing and HLA analysis involved a relatively small number of individuals.

The J segment lost 4 bases and the V segment lost 0 bases, leaving 8 bases of the junction unmatched. Germline CDR1 reads DFQATT; CDR2 reads SNEGSKA (reference sequence). This CDR3 comprises 15 residues. Regarding this clonotype: Antigen specificity is unknown.

Reverse transcription used about 0.5 to 1 ug RNA and random hexamers. TCRdb re-called the immunoSEQ multiplex PCR reads through MiXCR, storing one row per CDR3 protein. The profile covers some 130,000 distinct CDR3 sequences, with about 90% appearing a single time and 0.2% to 0.25% taken by the ten largest. The sequence was obtained from a human donor with multiple sclerosis. The sample consisted of CD8+ T cells from PBMCs. The V gene is TRBV20-1, the J gene TRBJ2-7, with 8 nucleotides matching TRBD2. The CDR3 loop reads CSARDLFGLAYEQYF. CDR3 DNA: TGCAGTGCTAGAGATCTTTTCGGACTAGCTTACGAGCAGTACTTC.